This record covers a single T cell receptor (beta chain). The CDR3 contains 14 residues. V trimming: 3 bases; J trimming: 3 bases; junction bases outside the gene matches: 3. Per the germline V gene, CDR1 is KGHSH and CDR2 is LQKENI. This entry is derived from a study of circulating and synovial CD4+ cells in juvenile arthritis. Samples derive from patients with active juvenile idiopathic arthritis. Here immunoSEQ multiplex PCR was the method, and the copy in TCRdb shows in-frame clones only, minus some. The sample has around 35,000 clones, 95% to 96% seen once. This sequence was found in a human donor with juvenile idiopathic arthritis. The chain combines TRBV18 with TRBJ1-2, with 8 bases aligning to TRBD1. Source material: CD4+ T cells from blood. The CDR3 here is CASSPLDRDYGYTF. CDR3 bases: TGTGCCAGCTCACCGCTGGACAGGGACTATGGCTACACCTTC.